This entry lists 16 T cell receptor beta chains sequenced from one sample in a study of T cells in localized non-small cell lung cancer. Assay: immunoSEQ multiplex PCR; the TCRdb copy retains only in-frame clones and omits some. The sample includes 20,000 to 30,000 clones, 81% of them seen just once. This material consisted of peripheral blood, taken before any cancer treatment. The receptors shown here come from a man aged 40 to 70 with stage III squamous cell lung carcinoma.

This chain links TRBV7-6 with TRBJ1-1; D is unresolved. V was pared by 5 bases and J by 0 bases, with 4 bases between. The germline gives CDR1 SGHVS, CDR2 FNYEAQ. This CDR3 comprises 12 residues. CDR3 coding DNA: TGTGCCAGCAGCCTAATGAACACTGAAGCTTTCTTT. This encodes CASSLMNTEAFF. Full variable domain (rest looked up from reference TRBV7-6 and TRBJ1-1): GAGVSQSPRYKVTKRGQDVALRCDPISGHVSLYWYRQALGQGPEFLTYFNYEAQQDKSGLPNDRFSAERPEGSISTLTIQRTEQRDSAMYRCASSLMNTEAFFGQGTRLTVV.

V usage is TRBV11-3 and J usage is TRBJ2-3; 10 bases fit TRBD2. The J segment lost 1 base and the V segment lost 5 bases, leaving 6 bases of the junction unmatched. This CDR3 contains 16 residues. The germline V gene encodes CDR1 SGHNT and CDR2 YENEEA. The CDR3 DNA sequence: TGTGCCAGCAGCACTGGACTAGCGGTGGGCACAGATACGCAGTATTTT. It specifies CASSTGLAVGTDTQYF.

The chain is built from TRBV27 and TRBJ2-5; D uncertain. V was clipped by 6 bases and J by 5 bases, with 13 bases between them. Germline loops: CDR1 MNHEY, CDR2 SMNVEV (reference sequence). The CDR3 is made up of 13 amino acids. The CDR3 spells CASRTLASETQYF. The CDR3 nucleotides read TGTGCCAGCAGAACGCTCGCCTCGGAGACCCAGTACTTC.

This rearrangement joins TRBV6-1 to TRBJ1-1; D call uncertain. The V gene lost 5 bases and the J gene lost 4 bases, with 17 bases spanning the gap. Germline-derived CDR1 and CDR2 are MNHNS and SASEGT. The CDR3 length is 15 residues. CDR3 protein: CASSPAPRSTTEAFF. The CDR3 bases are TGTGCCAGCAGTCCGGCCCCCCGCTCCACCACTGAAGCTTTCTTT.

V is TRBV5-6 and J is TRBJ2-1, with 10 bases fitting TRBD2. The junction had 7 bases not matched to a gene; V was cut back by 1 base and J by 6 bases. CDR3 length equals 16 residues. The germline V gene encodes CDR1 SGHDT and CDR2 YYEEEE. The CDR3 nucleotides are TGTGCCAGCAGCTTGTTTGTAGCGGGGGGCATCAATGAGCAGTTCTTC. Protein sequence: CASSLFVAGGINEQFF. The whole variable domain, remainder taken from reference TRBV5-6 and TRBJ2-1, is DAGVTQSPTHLIKTRGQQVTLRCSPKSGHDTVSWYQQALGQGPQFIFQYYEEEERQRGNFPDRFSGHQFPNYSSELNVNALLLGDSALYLCASSLFVAGGINEQFFGPGTRLTVL.

The chain carries TRBV6-1 and TRBJ2-2; D may be TRBD1 (6 bases). Germline-derived CDR1 and CDR2 are MNHNS and SASEGT. This CDR3 contains 13 residues. Trimming took off 7 bases at V and 4 bases at J, with 10 bases between the two ends. CDR3: CASNKGVTGELFF. Written as DNA, the CDR3 is TGTGCCAGCAACAAGGGGGTCACCGGGGAGCTGTTTTTT.

V and J are TRBV15 and TRBJ2-2; D is uncertain. Germline-derived CDR1 and CDR2 are LNHNV and YYDKDF (reference sequence). This CDR3 region has 15 residues. V was shortened by 0 bases and J by 4 bases, with 9 bases between the two germline ends. The CDR3: CATSREGPSTGELFF. In DNA form, the CDR3 reads TGTGCCACCAGCAGAGAAGGGCCGTCCACCGGGGAGCTGTTTTTT.

The V call is TRBV10-3, the J call TRBJ1-5, with 7 positions matching TRBD1. The V gene end was trimmed by 2 bases and the J gene end by 6 bases; junction bases not matched to a gene: 7. Germline values: CDR1 ENHRY, CDR2 SYGVKD. The length of the CDR3 is 15 residues. CDR3 in amino acids: CAISEPKGAGQPQHF. The CDR3 DNA follows: TGTGCCATCAGTGAGCCAAAGGGGGCCGGTCAGCCCCAGCATTTT.

The rearrangement joins TRBV6-4 to TRBJ2-5; 7 positions match TRBD1. This CDR3 spans 13 amino acids. The germline V gene has CDR1 MRHNA and CDR2 SNTAGT. After removal of 2 bases from V and 7 bases from J, the junction contained 4 bases not matched to a gene. CDR3 sequence reads: CASSDGAGGTQYF. CDR3 coding DNA: TGTGCCAGCAGTGACGGGGCAGGGGGGACCCAGTACTTC.

The gene calls are TRBV7-9 and TRBJ2-6, with D tentatively TRBD2 (5 bases). The CDR3 is 17 residues long. Trimming pared 2 bases from V and 0 bases from J, leaving 11 bases between. CDR1 is SEHNR, CDR2 FQNEAQ, per germline (reference sequence). CDR3: CASSLISGNSGANVLTF. CDR3 nucleotide sequence: TGTGCCAGCAGCTTAATTTCCGGGAACTCTGGGGCCAACGTCCTGACTTTC.

V is TRBV10-1 and J is TRBJ2-3, with D unclear. Germline V gene sequence: CDR1 WNHNN, CDR2 SYGVQD (reference sequence). This CDR3 has 14 amino acids. V was shortened by 6 bases and J by 2 bases, with 12 bases between the two germline ends. The chain's CDR3 is CASRKGADTDTQYF. The CDR3, as DNA: TGCGCCAGCAGAAAGGGCGCCGACACAGATACGCAGTATTTT.

For this clone: At one end the junction does not follow the germline gene, possibly because of a read error. The chain employs TRBV7-7 and TRBJ2-3, with TRBD2 as a possible D gene (5 bases). The V gene's germline CDR1 is SSHAT and CDR2 FNYEAQ (reference sequence). The CDR3 runs 14 residues. The CDR3 coding sequence is TGTGCTAGCAGCCAGGACGGGATCACAGATACGCAGTATTTT. Translation gives CASSQDGITDTQYF.

The chain recombines TRBV19 with TRBJ2-3, with 11 bases fitting TRBD2. Germline V gene data show CDR1 as LNHDA and CDR2 as SQIVND (reference sequence). After removal of 5 bases from V and 0 bases from J, the junction contained 4 bases not matched to a gene. The CDR3 consists of 16 residues. The CDR3, as DNA: TGTGCCAGTAGTCTTAGCGGGAGGGTTAGCACAGATACGCAGTATTTT. This codes for CASSLSGRVSTDTQYF.

Written as DNA, the CDR3 is TGCGCCAGCTCGGGTCAGGGGAGAGCTTTCTTT. It encodes CASSGQGRAFF. This sequence joins TRBV10-2 and TRBJ1-1; D is perhaps TRBD1 (6 bases). The V gene's germline CDR1 is WSHSY and CDR2 SAAADI. Between the trimmed V and J ends, which lost 8 bases and 10 bases, there was a span of 14 bases. The CDR3 extends over 11 amino acids.

The chain uses TRBV29-1 and TRBJ1-1, with D hard to call. The ends were cut back, 7 bases at V and 1 base at J, with 10 bases in the middle. CDR1 and CDR2 from the germline V gene are SQVTM and ANQGSEA. This CDR3 is 12 amino acids long. CDR3 bases: TGCAGCGGTGGACTTGCGAACACTGAAGCTTTCTTT. Translated, it gives CSGGLANTEAFF. Full variable domain (missing parts from reference TRBV29-1 and TRBJ1-1): SAVISQKPSRDICQRGTSLTIQCQVDSQVTMMFWYRQQPGQSLTLIATANQGSEATYESGFVIDKFPISRPNLTFSTLTVSNMSPEDSSIYLCSGGLANTEAFFGQGTRLTVV.

This sequence joins TRBV9 and TRBJ1-1; D unresolved. The CDR3 extends over 14 amino acids. The ends were cut back, 1 base at V and 1 base at J, with 8 bases in the middle. From germline, CDR1 is SGDLS and CDR2 YYNGEE. For the CDR3, the DNA is TGTGCCAGCAGCGTATATCCGGGGAACACTGAAGCTTTCTTT. This sequence encodes CASSVYPGNTEAFF.